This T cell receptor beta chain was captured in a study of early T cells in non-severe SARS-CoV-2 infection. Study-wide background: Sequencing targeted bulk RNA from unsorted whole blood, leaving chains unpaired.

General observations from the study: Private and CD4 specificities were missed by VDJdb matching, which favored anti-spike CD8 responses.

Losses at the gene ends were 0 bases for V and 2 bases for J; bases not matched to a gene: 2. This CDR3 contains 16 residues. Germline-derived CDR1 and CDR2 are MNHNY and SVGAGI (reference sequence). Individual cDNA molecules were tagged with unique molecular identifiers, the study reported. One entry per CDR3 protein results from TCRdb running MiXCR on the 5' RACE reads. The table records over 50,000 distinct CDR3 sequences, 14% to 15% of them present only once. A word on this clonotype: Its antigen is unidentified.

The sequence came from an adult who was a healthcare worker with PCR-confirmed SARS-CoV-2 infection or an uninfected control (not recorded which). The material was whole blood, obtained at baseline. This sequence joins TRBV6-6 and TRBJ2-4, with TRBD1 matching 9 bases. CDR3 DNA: TGTGCCAGCAGTTACTCGACAGGGGGTTCCAAAAACATTCAGTACTTC. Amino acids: CASSYSTGGSKNIQYF.